This TCR beta chain was recorded in a study of T cells in localized non-small cell lung cancer (dated by TCRdb to 2020 to 2021). Study-level background: T cell repertoires of a few hundred early-stage NSCLC patients were analyzed, with tumors being compared against uninvolved tumor-adjacent lungs. The cohort comprised approximately 240 treatment-naïve NSCLC patients with resected, localized lung tumors. A mean age of roughly 64 years was recorded for the NSCLC patients, of whom more than 120 were male and 90 to 110 were female.

V is pared back by 3 bases and J by 8 bases, with 8 bases lying between the germline termini. Its CDR3 holds 12 amino acids, cysteine through phenylalanine. Kept here is only the CDR3 DNA, which spans 36 bases and is read in frame from base 1. According to the germline V gene (reference sequence), CDR1 reads PRHDT and CDR2 reads FYEKMQ. With respect to this clone: This receptor's antigen is unknown. No quality values exist for individual bases; no much larger clone is one base distant.

The study at large found these results: Because multi-region sequencing of the tumors was not done, intratumor heterogeneity could not be ruled out. A median of about 50 of the top 100 tumor clones turned up in the paired uninvolved adjacent lung, and some 28 of those clones also ranked among the top 100 of that same adjacent lung. The highest T cell clonality was observed in uninvolved tumor-adjacent lung, where clonality exceeded that of tumor, suggesting that antigenic responses were more focused in uninvolved tumor-adjacent lung. Because the study design was exploratory, TCR variables were selected using unadjusted p-values without false-discovery rate correction. Higher T cell density in blood was associated with longer overall survival, whereas higher clonality in adjacent lung was associated with shorter survival.

At diagnosis, tumor, uninvolved tumor-adjacent lung and peripheral blood were collected and then preserved as a mix of FFPE and fresh-frozen material. Blood samples were analyzed as peripheral blood mononuclear cells for TCR repertoire profiling. The immunoSEQ Assay was used to sequence TCR beta CDR3 regions from DNA. Concerning the study's data processing: To compute T cell density, TCR beta template counts were normalized to usable DNA, which was estimated by amplifying housekeeping genes. Richness was estimated using the preseqR package, with extrapolation to 400,000 templates for PBMC samples and to 120,000 templates for tissue samples. Clonality was defined as one minus Pielou's evenness. To identify tissue-enriched TCRs, differential abundance testing was run on productive amino-acid clonotypes with a minimum total count of 5 and an alpha of 0.1. The Jaccard Index and the Morisita Overlap Index were used to measure repertoire overlap between compartments. GLIPH grouped TCR beta CDR3s together with public tetramer-defined viral CDR3s, and a viral motif had to include at least three viral sequences and show V-gene enrichment. This is the immuneACCESS table as TCRdb keeps it, with only in-frame sequences that have V and J called. A part of the clones is gone; compared with another copy, unresolved V genes explain less than half, and the rest is unexplained. That table supplies the V and J calls and clone size; D and trimming were determined from the DNA. For this sample there are 15,000 to 20,000 clones; approximately 85% appear just once. The top ten hold around 25% of the sample.

The source of this sequence is a male donor older than 55 with stage I lung adenocarcinoma. The rearranged segments are TRBV13 and TRBJ2-1; a tentative D call is TRBD2 (6 bases match). The material was peripheral blood, obtained before any cancer treatment. The CDR3 sequence is CASSFSGDEQFF. The nucleotides are TGTGCCAGCAGCTTTAGCGGAGATGAGCAGTTCTTC.